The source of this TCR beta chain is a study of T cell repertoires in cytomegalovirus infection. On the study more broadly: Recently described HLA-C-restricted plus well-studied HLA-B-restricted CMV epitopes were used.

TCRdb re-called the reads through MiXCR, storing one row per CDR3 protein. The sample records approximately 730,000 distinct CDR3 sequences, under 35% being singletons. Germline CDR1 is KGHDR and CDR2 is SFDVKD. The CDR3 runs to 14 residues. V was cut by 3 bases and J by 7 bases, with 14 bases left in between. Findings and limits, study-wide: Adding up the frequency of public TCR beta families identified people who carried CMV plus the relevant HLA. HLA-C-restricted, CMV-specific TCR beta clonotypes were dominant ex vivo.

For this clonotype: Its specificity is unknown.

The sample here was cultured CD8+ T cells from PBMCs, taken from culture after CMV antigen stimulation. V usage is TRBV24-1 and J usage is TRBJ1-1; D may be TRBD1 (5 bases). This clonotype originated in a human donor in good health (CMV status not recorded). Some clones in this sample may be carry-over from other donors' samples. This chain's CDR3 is CATSDPLWGDEAFF. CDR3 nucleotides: TGTGCCACCAGTGATCCCCTTTGGGGGGATGAAGCTTTCTTT.